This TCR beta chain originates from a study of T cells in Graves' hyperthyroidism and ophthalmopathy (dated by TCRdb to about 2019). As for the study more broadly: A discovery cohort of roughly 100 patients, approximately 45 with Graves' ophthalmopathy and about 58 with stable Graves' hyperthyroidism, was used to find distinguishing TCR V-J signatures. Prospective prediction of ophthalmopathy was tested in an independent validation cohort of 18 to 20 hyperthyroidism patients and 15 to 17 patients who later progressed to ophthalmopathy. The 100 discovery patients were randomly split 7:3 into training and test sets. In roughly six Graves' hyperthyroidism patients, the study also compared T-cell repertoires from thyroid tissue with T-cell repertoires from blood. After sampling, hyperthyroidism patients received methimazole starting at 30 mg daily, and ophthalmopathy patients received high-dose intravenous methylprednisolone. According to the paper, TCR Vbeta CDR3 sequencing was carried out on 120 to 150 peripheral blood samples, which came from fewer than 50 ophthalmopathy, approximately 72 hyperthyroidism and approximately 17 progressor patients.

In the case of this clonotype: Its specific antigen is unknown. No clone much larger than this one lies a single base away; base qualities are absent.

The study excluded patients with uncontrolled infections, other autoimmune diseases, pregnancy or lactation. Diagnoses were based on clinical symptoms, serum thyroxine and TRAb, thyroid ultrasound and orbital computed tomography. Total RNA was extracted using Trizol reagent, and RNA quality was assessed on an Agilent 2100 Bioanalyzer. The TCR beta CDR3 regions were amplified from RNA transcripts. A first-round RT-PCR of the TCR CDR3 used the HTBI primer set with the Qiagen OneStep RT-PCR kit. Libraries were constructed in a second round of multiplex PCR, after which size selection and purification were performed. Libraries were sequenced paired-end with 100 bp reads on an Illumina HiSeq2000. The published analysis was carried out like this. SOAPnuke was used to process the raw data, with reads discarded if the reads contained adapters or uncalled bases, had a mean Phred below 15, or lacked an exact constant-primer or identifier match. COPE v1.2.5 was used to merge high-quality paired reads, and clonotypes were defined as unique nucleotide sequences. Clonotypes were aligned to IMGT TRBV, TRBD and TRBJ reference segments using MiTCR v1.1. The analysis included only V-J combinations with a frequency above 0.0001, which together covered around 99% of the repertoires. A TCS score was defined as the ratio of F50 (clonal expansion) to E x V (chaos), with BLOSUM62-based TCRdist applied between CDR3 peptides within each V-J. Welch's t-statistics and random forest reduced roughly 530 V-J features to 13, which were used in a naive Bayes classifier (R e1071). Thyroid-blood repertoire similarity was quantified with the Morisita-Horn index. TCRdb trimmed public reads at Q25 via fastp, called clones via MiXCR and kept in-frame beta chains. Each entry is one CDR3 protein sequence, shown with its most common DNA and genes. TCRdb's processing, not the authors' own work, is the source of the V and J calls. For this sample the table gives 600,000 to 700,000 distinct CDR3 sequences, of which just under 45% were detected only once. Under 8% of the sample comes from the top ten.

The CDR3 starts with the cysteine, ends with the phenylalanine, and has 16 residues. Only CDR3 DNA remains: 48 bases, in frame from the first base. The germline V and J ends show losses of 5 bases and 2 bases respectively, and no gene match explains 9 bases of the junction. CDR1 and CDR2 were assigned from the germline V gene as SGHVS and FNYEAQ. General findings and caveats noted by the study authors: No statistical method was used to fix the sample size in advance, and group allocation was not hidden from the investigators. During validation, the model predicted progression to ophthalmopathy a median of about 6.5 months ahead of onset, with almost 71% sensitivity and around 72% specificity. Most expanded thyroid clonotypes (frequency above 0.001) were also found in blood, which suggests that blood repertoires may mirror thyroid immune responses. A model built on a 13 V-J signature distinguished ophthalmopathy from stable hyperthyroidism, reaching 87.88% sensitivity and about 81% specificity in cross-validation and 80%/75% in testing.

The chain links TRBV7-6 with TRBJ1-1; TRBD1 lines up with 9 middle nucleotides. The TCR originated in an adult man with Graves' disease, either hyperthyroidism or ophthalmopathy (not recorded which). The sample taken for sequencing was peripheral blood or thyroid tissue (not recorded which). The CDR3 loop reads CASSPAWTGDNTEAFF. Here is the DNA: TGTGCCAGCAGCCCAGCCTGGACAGGGGACAACACTGAAGCTTTCTTT.